One and the same sample provided the 2 T cell receptor beta chains below, sequenced in a study of CD8+ T cells in alopecia areata. The sequencing template was cDNA reverse transcribed from extracted RNA. TCRdb's copy holds only in-frame clones and misses some; the assay was immunoSEQ multiplex PCR. The table has about 210,000 clones, 64% seen once. This sample's treatment: oral pan-JAK inhibitor, 5-10 mg twice daily. Specimen: CD4+ T cells sorted from blood, collected at week 4, from a patient treated with tofacitinib. These receptors all come from a human donor with alopecia areata.

The CDR3 sequence is CASRMSGANVLTF. DNA for the CDR3: TGTGCCAGCAGAATGTCTGGGGCCAACGTCCTGACTTTC. This chain links TRBV9 with TRBJ2-6, with unresolved D. The CDR3 loop spans 13 amino acids. Per germline, CDR1 SGDLS and CDR2 YYNGEE. Trimming pared 5 bases from V and 1 base from J, leaving 4 bases between.

This clone has just a few counts. The CDR3 reads CASSADTGELFF. The DNA for the CDR3 is TGTGCCAGCAGTGCTGACACCGGGGAGCTGTTTTTT. This chain joins TRBV2 and TRBJ2-2; D unclear. Germline V CDR1 and CDR2: SNHLY, FYNNEI. This CDR3 is 12 amino acids long. V shed 4 bases and J shed 3 bases, with 3 bases lying between them.